This T cell receptor beta chain was obtained from a study of T-cell reconstitution after alpha-beta-depleted transplantation in children. This clonotype was seen a few times. The V end lost 7 bases, the J end lost 0 bases, and 9 bases lay between the germline ends. Germline V lookup: CDR1 SGHTA, CDR2 FQGTGA. The CDR3 spans 14 residues. TCRbeta library construction was performed incorporating unique molecular identifiers. TCRdb reprocessed the PCR reads with MiXCR, giving one entry per CDR3 protein. The profile shows about 980,000 distinct CDR3 sequences, roughly 31% of them singletons. This receptor was identified in a boy under two years old who had a stem cell transplant for SCID, so the T cells may come from the graft donor. Sequenced material: PBMCs, mostly from graft donor cells, taken 360 days after TCRalphabeta/CD19-depleted stem cell transplant. J is TRBJ2-2 and V is TRBV7-3; no definite D call. Here the CDR3 reads CASTLETNTGELFF. The CDR3 bases are TGTGCCAGCACCCTAGAAACGAACACCGGGGAGCTGTTTTTT.